This TCR beta chain came from a study of T cell responses to AZD1222 COVID-19 vaccine. Study results and caveats: It should be noted that donors were predominantly white British and more often female, and clonal diversity was possibly underestimated.

V lost 5 bases, J lost 4 bases, and 17 bases lay in between. Germline V gene data show CDR1 as SGHTA and CDR2 as FQGNSA. The length of the CDR3 is 15 residues. This clone came up once. Antigen: not known. TCRdb keeps only in-frame clones here, not all; method: immunoSEQ multiplex PCR. The sample holds about 110,000 clones, around 88% seen once. The TCR comes from an adult who received the AZD1222 COVID-19 vaccine. Sequenced here: peripheral blood, sampled 28 days after the second AZD1222 dose. This chain uses TRBV7-2 with TRBJ1-2; tentative D call: TRBD1 (5 bases). CDR3 loop: CASSPSLLGGYGYTF. CDR3 nucleotides: TGTGCCAGCAGCCCCAGCCTCCTTGGGGGCTATGGCTACACCTTC.